This TCR beta chain came from a study of shared clonotypes between healthy human individuals. Findings and caveats of the study: Richness estimates generally favored naive over memory subsets. Clonotypes that were shared across a handful of donors made up around 5.5% of naive CD4 clonotypes. Generation of non-shared clonotypes was less probable than generation of clonotypes shared by all four donors.

Caucasian adults living in Nashville, Tennessee, provided all samples. Germline V gene sequence: CDR1 ENHRY, CDR2 SYGVKD. The CDR3 has 15 residues. Germline trimming cut 3 bases from V and 5 bases from J; bases unmatched to any gene: 9. This clone was detected a few times. Its target is not known. Assay used: immunoSEQ multiplex PCR; TCRdb lists only in-frame clones, some missing. The sample records about 1.1 million clones, approximately 80% being singletons. The source of this sequence is a man younger than 35 in good health. Some clones in this sample may be carry-over from other donors' samples. Sequenced sample: memory CD4+ T cells from PBMCs. Noted subset: CD45RA-negative fraction. The V gene is TRBV10-3, the J gene TRBJ1-2, with 7 nucleotides matching TRBD1. CDR3 nucleotide sequence: TGTGCCATCAGTGACGGGACAGCTGGGGCTTATGGCTACACCTTC. Protein product: CAISDGTAGAYGYTF.